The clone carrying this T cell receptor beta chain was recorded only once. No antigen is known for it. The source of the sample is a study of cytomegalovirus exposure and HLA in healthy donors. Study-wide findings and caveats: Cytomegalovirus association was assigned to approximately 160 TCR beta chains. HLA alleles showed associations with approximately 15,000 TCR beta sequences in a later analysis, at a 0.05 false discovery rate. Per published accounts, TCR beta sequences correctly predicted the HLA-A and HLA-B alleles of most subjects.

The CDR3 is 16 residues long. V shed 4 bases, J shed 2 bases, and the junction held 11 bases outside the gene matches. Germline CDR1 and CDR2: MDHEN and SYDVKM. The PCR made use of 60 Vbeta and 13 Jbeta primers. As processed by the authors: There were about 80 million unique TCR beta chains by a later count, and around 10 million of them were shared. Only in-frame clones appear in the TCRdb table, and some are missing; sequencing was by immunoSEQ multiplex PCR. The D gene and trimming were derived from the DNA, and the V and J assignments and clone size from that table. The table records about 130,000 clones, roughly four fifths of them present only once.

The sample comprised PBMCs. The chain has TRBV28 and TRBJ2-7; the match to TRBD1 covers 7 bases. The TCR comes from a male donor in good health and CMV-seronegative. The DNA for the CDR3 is TGTGCCAGCAGTTCCGGCCGGGACAGTATAACCTACGAGCAGTACTTC. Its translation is CASSSGRDSITYEQYF.